These T cell receptor beta chains were read from a single sample in a study of blood T cell repertoires in COVID-19. Clones were sequenced by immunoSEQ multiplex PCR, and TCRdb holds only the in-frame ones, with some missing. The repertoire holds some 150,000 clones, with approximately 86% as singletons. The specimen sequenced was peripheral blood. The receptors stem from a woman aged 60 to 75 with active or convalescent COVID-19. Both conserved end residues are part of each CDR3. Each record gives: clone size, J gene, V gene, D gene, CDR3 protein, CDR3 DNA. A D gene is named only where the DNA matches it firmly. Clone size, where shown, is once, few, many, or a class for clones that have expanded.

clone size: .; J gene: TRBJ2-1; V gene: TRBV6-5; D gene: .; CDR3 protein: CASSQGGNEQFF; CDR3 DNA: TGTGCCAGCAGCCAGGGGGGCAATGAGCAGTTCTTC
clone size: .; J gene: TRBJ2-6; V gene: TRBV18; D gene: .; CDR3 protein: CASSAGPLRSGANVLTF; CDR3 DNA: TGTGCCAGCTCAGCGGGGCCCCTCCGCTCTGGGGCCAACGTCCTGACTTTC
clone size: .; J gene: TRBJ1-1; V gene: TRBV3-1/TRBV3-2; D gene: TRBD1; CDR3 protein: CASSQGQGVDTEAFF; CDR3 DNA: TGTGCCAGCAGCCAAGGACAGGGGGTCGACACTGAAGCTTTCTTT
clone size: .; J gene: TRBJ1-2; V gene: TRBV5-4; D gene: .; CDR3 protein: CASRQQDYGYTF; CDR3 DNA: TGTGCCAGCAGGCAGCAGGATTATGGCTACACCTTC
clone size: .; J gene: TRBJ1-1; V gene: TRBV19; D gene: TRBD1; CDR3 protein: CASSIVRWQGDNEAFF; CDR3 DNA: TGTGCCAGTAGTATAGTTCGGTGGCAGGGGGACAATGAAGCTTTCTTT
clone size: once; J gene: TRBJ2-5; V gene: TRBV3-1/TRBV3-2; D gene: TRBD1; CDR3 protein: CASIGDRGGSETQYF; CDR3 DNA: TGTGCCAGCATAGGGGACAGGGGCGGATCGGAGACCCAGTACTTC
clone size: .; J gene: TRBJ2-1; V gene: TRBV18; D gene: .; CDR3 protein: CASSYGLSSYNEQFF; CDR3 DNA: TGTGCCAGCTCTTACGGACTCAGCTCCTACAATGAGCAGTTCTTC
clone size: .; J gene: TRBJ2-4; V gene: TRBV6-4; D gene: .; CDR3 protein: CASTVRTLAKNIQYF; CDR3 DNA: TGTGCCAGCACGGTTCGCACCTTAGCCAAAAACATTCAGTACTTC
clone size: .; J gene: TRBJ2-4; V gene: TRBV6-5; D gene: .; CDR3 protein: CASSTDFPGNIQYF; CDR3 DNA: TGTGCCAGCAGTACGGACTTCCCGGGAAACATTCAGTACTTC
clone size: .; J gene: TRBJ2-2; V gene: TRBV7-7; D gene: .; CDR3 protein: CASSLSSNTGELFF; CDR3 DNA: TGTGCTAGCAGCTTATCATCAAACACCGGGGAGCTGTTTTTT
clone size: .; J gene: TRBJ2-2; V gene: TRBV4-3; D gene: TRBD1; CDR3 protein: CASSHQTGAGELFF; CDR3 DNA: TGCGCCAGCAGCCATCAGACAGGGGCCGGGGAGCTGTTTTTT
clone size: few; J gene: TRBJ1-5; V gene: TRBV6-5; D gene: .; CDR3 protein: CASSYEAHQPQHF; CDR3 DNA: TGTGCCAGCAGTTACGAGGCCCATCAGCCCCAGCATTTT
clone size: .; J gene: TRBJ2-5; V gene: TRBV21-1; D gene: .; CDR3 protein: CASSRRRTSGLQETQYF; CDR3 DNA: TGTGCCAGCAGCAGAAGAAGGACTAGCGGTCTCCAAGAGACCCAGTACTTC
clone size: .; J gene: TRBJ2-1; V gene: TRBV13; D gene: .; CDR3 protein: CASSPDNEQFF; CDR3 DNA: TGTGCCAGCAGCCCCGACAATGAGCAGTTCTTC
clone size: .; J gene: TRBJ1-4; V gene: TRBV18; D gene: TRBD1; CDR3 protein: CASSPGTGPEKLFF; CDR3 DNA: TGTGCCAGCTCACCCGGGACAGGGCCTGAAAAACTGTTTTTT
clone size: .; J gene: TRBJ2-5; V gene: TRBV5-1; D gene: .; CDR3 protein: CASSLSARQQETQYF; CDR3 DNA: TGCGCCAGCAGCTTGTCTGCTCGACAGCAAGAGACCCAGTACTTC
clone size: .; J gene: TRBJ1-2; V gene: TRBV25-1; D gene: .; CDR3 protein: CASSEAGMGYGYTF; CDR3 DNA: TGTGCCAGCAGTGAGGCAGGTATGGGCTATGGCTACACCTTC
clone size: .; J gene: TRBJ1-4; V gene: TRBV19; D gene: TRBD1; CDR3 protein: CASSIRDRGREKLFF; CDR3 DNA: TGTGCCAGTAGTATCCGGGACAGGGGCCGAGAAAAACTGTTTTTT
clone size: .; J gene: TRBJ2-7; V gene: TRBV27; D gene: .; CDR3 protein: CASKEAVYGYEQYF; CDR3 DNA: TGTGCCAGCAAAGAAGCGGTATATGGATACGAGCAGTACTTC
clone size: .; J gene: TRBJ1-5; V gene: TRBV5-6; D gene: TRBD1; CDR3 protein: CASSLGTEYSNQPQHF; CDR3 DNA: TGTGCCAGCAGCTTAGGGACAGAGTATAGCAATCAGCCCCAGCATTTT
clone size: .; J gene: TRBJ1-2; V gene: TRBV12-5; D gene: .; CDR3 protein: CASGLVIGLTHGYTF; CDR3 DNA: TGTGCTAGTGGTTTGGTAATTGGCCTTACCCATGGCTACACCTTC
clone size: .; J gene: TRBJ1-2; V gene: TRBV27; D gene: .; CDR3 protein: CASGRGATYGYTF; CDR3 DNA: TGTGCCAGCGGGCGGGGAGCCACCTATGGCTACACCTTC
clone size: .; J gene: TRBJ2-4; V gene: TRBV6-2/TRBV6-3; D gene: TRBD2; CDR3 protein: CASSPPSSGGVKNIQYF; CDR3 DNA: TGTGCCAGCAGTCCCCCAAGTAGCGGGGGGGTCAAAAACATTCAGTACTTC
clone size: .; J gene: TRBJ2-3; V gene: TRBV7-9; D gene: TRBD2; CDR3 protein: CASSLGSGGAEDTQYF; CDR3 DNA: TGTGCCAGCAGCTTGGGTAGCGGGGGGGCCGAAGATACGCAGTATTTT
clone size: .; J gene: TRBJ2-5; V gene: TRBV10-3; D gene: .; CDR3 protein: CAISESWDSLETQYF; CDR3 DNA: TGTGCCATCAGTGAGTCTTGGGACTCCTTAGAGACCCAGTACTTC
clone size: .; J gene: TRBJ2-3; V gene: TRBV19; D gene: .; CDR3 protein: CASSPNRNTDTQYF; CDR3 DNA: TGTGCCAGTAGTCCTAACCGTAACACAGATACGCAGTATTTT
clone size: .; J gene: TRBJ1-1; V gene: TRBV14; D gene: TRBD1; CDR3 protein: CASSRLTGLTEAFF; CDR3 DNA: TGTGCCAGCAGCCGCCTGACAGGGCTCACTGAAGCTTTCTTT